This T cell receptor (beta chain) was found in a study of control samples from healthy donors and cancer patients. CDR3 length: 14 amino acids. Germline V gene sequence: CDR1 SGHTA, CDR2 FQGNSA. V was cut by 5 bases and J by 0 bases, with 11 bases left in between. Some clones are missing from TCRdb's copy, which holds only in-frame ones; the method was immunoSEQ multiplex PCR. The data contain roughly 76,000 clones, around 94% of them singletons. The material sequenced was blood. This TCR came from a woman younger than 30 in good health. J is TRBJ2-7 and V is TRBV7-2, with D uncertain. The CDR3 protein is CASSPEGISYEQYF. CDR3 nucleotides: TGTGCCAGCAGCCCCGAAGGGATCTCCTACGAGCAGTACTTC.